Below, one T cell receptor (beta chain) is given with its context. Regions amplified from RNA transcripts were the TCR beta CDR3 regions. HTBI primers drove first-round RT-PCR of the TCR CDR3. Via MiXCR, TCRdb re-called the multiplex PCR reads, giving one row per CDR3 protein. The profile shows fewer than 600,000 distinct CDR3 sequences, 11% to 15% of them singletons. The entry originates in a study of T cells in Graves' hyperthyroidism and ophthalmopathy. The CDR3 sequence is 15 residues long. V lost 4 bases and J 3 bases, leaving 15 bases between the germline ends. Germline assignment: CDR1 SGHTA and CDR2 FQGNSA.

J is TRBJ1-1 and V is TRBV7-2; D is possibly TRBD1 (6 bases). The sequence was obtained from a woman between 40 and 50 years old with Graves' hyperthyroidism. Input material: blood. The CDR3, as DNA: TGTGCCAGCAGCTCGGAGAACAGGGCCGACACTGAAGCTTTCTTT. Translation: CASSSENRADTEAFF.